These 31 T cell receptor beta chains share one sample of origin, sequenced in a study of human T cells and chemical hapten exposure. Time point meaning: patch test 3, about 24 weeks after DPC sensitization. Treatment defined: therapeutic diphenylcyclopropenone sensitization with weekly scalp DPC. TCRdb itself ran the RACE reads through MiXCR, one entry per CDR3 protein. The profile shows about 58,000 distinct CDR3 sequences, about an eighth of them singletons. The sequencing here drew on whole blood, taken in connection with sensitization to the hapten diphenylcyclopropenone (DPC). The source is a man aged 25 to 45 with alopecia areata. Some clones in this sample may be carry-over from other donors' samples.

This clonotype was picked up a small number of times. The rearrangement links TRBV7-9 to TRBJ2-1; 7 bases map to TRBD1. Germline V gene lookup returns CDR1 SEHNR and CDR2 FQNEAQ (reference sequence). This CDR3 is 17 amino acids long. Trimming removed 5 bases from V and 3 bases from J; junction bases left unmatched: 13. The CDR3 region is CASSPPKTGLFYNEQFF. In DNA form, the CDR3 reads TGTGCCAGCAGCCCTCCCAAGACAGGGCTTTTCTACAATGAGCAGTTCTTC.

This clonotype has just a few counts. This chain joins TRBV25-1 and TRBJ2-5; 10 nucleotides match TRBD1. The CDR3 has 15 amino acids. Trimming took 2 bases from V and 3 from J; bases not matched to a gene: 3. The germline gives CDR1 MGHDK, CDR2 SYGVNS. The CDR3 spells CASSEMTGGEETQYF. In nucleotides, the CDR3 is TGTGCCAGCAGTGAAATGACAGGGGGCGAAGAGACCCAGTACTTC.

At least ten counts were recorded for this clonotype. The junction does not match germline at one end; this may be a read error. The CDR3, as DNA: TGCAGCGTTGATCCGAACACCGGGGAGCTTTTTTTT. Encoded protein: CSVDPNTGELFF. The rearrangement links TRBV29-1 to TRBJ2-2, with D possibly TRBD2 on 5 matching bases. CDR1 SQVTM and CDR2 ANQGSEA come from the germline V gene. The CDR3 loop spans 12 amino acids.

V gene TRBV9 combines with J gene TRBJ2-2, with TRBD1 matching over 7 bases. The CDR3 spans 15 residues. Germline V gene sequence: CDR1 SGDLS, CDR2 YYNGEE. V gave up 0 bases and J gave up 2 bases; unmatched junction bases: 1. The CDR3 spells CASSVEGGNTGELFF. The CDR3 DNA reads TGTGCCAGCAGCGTAGAAGGGGGCAACACCGGGGAGCTGTTTTTT. The full variable domain, its missing parts supplied by reference TRBV9 and TRBJ2-2, is DSGVTQTPKHLITATGQRVTLRCSPRSGDLSVYWYQQSLDQGLQFLIQYYNGEERAKGNILERFSAQQFPDLHSELNLSSLELGDSALYFCASSVEGGNTGELFFGEGSRLTVL.

The chain couples TRBV7-9 to TRBJ1-6; D perhaps matches TRBD1 (5 bases). The length of the CDR3 is 14 residues. Germline CDR1 SEHNR, CDR2 FQNEAQ (reference sequence). V gave up 3 bases and J gave up 5 bases, with 8 bases separating them. This CDR3 reads CASSFLTDNSPLHF. DNA for the CDR3: TGTGCCAGCAGCTTTCTGACAGATAATTCACCCCTCCACTTT.

This clonotype was observed at least ten times. V is TRBV4-1 and J is TRBJ2-1; either TRBD1 or TRBD2 may fit D (6 bases each). The V end was cut by 2 bases, the J end by 2 bases, with 25 bases between. This CDR3 is 20 amino acids long. Germline CDR1 reads MGHRA; CDR2 reads YSYEKL. The CDR3 loop is CASSQYHSSKGGPTYNEQFF. In DNA form, the CDR3 reads TGCGCCAGCAGCCAATATCATTCGAGTAAGGGGGGCCCGACCTACAATGAGCAGTTCTTC.

This clonotype was seen a handful of times. The rearrangement links TRBV28 to TRBJ2-7; D remains unclear. This CDR3 region has 14 residues. The ends were cut back, 4 bases at V and 2 bases at J, with 12 bases in the middle. Germline V gene sequence: CDR1 MDHEN, CDR2 SYDVKM. Here the CDR3 DNA reads TGTGCCAGCAGTTATCCCTCCCCGACCTACGAGCAGTACTTC. Translation gives CASSYPSPTYEQYF.

This clonotype has a count of ten or more. The genes are TRBV3-1 and TRBJ2-5; no definite D call. V lost 0 bases, J lost 7 bases, and 15 bases lay in between. The CDR3 consists of 15 residues. Germline V gene data show CDR1 as LGHDT and CDR2 as YNNKEL (reference sequence). Here the CDR3 DNA reads TGTGCCAGCAGCCAAGATACTACACGTCCAGGGACCCAGTACTTC. Its protein is CASSQDTTRPGTQYF.

A remark on this clonotype: A read error may explain this, as a much larger clone is one base away. The chain joins TRBV25-1 to TRBJ1-6; 7 bases match TRBD1. This CDR3 has 16 residues. Germline lookup yields CDR1 MGHDK and CDR2 SYGVNS. V was pared by 5 bases and J by 10 bases, with 14 bases of the junction left unmatched. CDR3 sequence: CASSRPTGGGGSPLHF. The CDR3 DNA follows: TGTGCCAGCAGTAGACCCACGGGAGGGGGCGGCTCACCCCTCCACTTT. Based on the CDR3 plus reference TRBV25-1 and TRBJ1-6, the full variable domain is EADIYQTPRYLVIGTGKKITLECSQTMGHDKMYWYQQDPGMELHLIHYSYGVNSTEKGDLSSESTVSRIRTEHFPLTLESARPSHTSQYLCASSRPTGGGGSPLHFGNGTRLTVT.

The chain joins TRBV28 to TRBJ1-6; 9 nucleotides line up with TRBD1. Germline V lookup: CDR1 MDHEN, CDR2 SYDVKM. The CDR3 runs to 13 residues. V gave up 7 bases and J gave up 10 bases; unmatched junction bases: 5. The CDR3 region is CASTGTGRSPLHF. The CDR3, as DNA: TGTGCCAGCACCGGGACAGGGAGATCACCCCTCCACTTT.

This clonotype was detected many times. V usage is TRBV7-6 and J usage is TRBJ1-6; a possible D gene is TRBD1 (5 bases). The V end lost 5 bases, the J end lost 8 bases, and 16 bases lay between the germline ends. The CDR3 runs to 15 residues. From germline, CDR1 is SGHVS and CDR2 FNYEAQ. As DNA, the CDR3 is TGTGCCAGCAGCCGCGGGGGGAAGGTGGATTCACCCCTCCACTTT. Amino acids: CASSRGGKVDSPLHF.

The chain carries TRBV6-4 and TRBJ1-1, with a possible D match to TRBD1 (6 bases). Germline CDR1 MRHNA, CDR2 SNTAGT. Trimming shortened V by 5 bases and J by 8 bases, and 18 bases separated the two germline ends. The CDR3 runs to 14 residues. This CDR3 reads CASSPGQGNEEAFF. The CDR3 nucleotides are TGTGCCAGCAGTCCGGGACAAGGAAATGAGGAAGCTTTCTTT.

This clonotype was counted a few times. This chain connects TRBV7-2 to TRBJ1-5; D is undetermined. Per the germline V gene, CDR1 is SGHTA and CDR2 is FQGNSA. Deletions cut 1 base from V and 6 bases from J, with 7 bases between. The CDR3 is 13 amino acids. In DNA, the CDR3 is TGTGCCAGCAGCTTAGATCAGTTTCAGCCCCAGCATTTT. Translating gives CASSLDQFQPQHF.

This clonotype has more than one count but fewer than ten. The chain employs TRBV2 and TRBJ1-4; tentative D call: TRBD1 (6 bases). Germline-derived CDR1 and CDR2 are SNHLY and FYNNEI. CDR3 length: 14 residues. V gave up 8 bases and J gave up 8 bases, with 18 bases separating them. The chain's CDR3 is CASARGGGSEKLFF. The CDR3 DNA is TGTGCCAGCGCCCGCGGGGGCGGTAGCGAAAAACTGTTTTTT.

J is TRBJ1-4 and V is TRBV27; tentatively, D is TRBD1 (6 bases). V lost 6 bases to trimming and J lost 7 bases, with 18 bases between them. Germline lookup yields CDR1 MNHEY and CDR2 SMNVEV (reference sequence). This CDR3 is built from 15 residues. The CDR3 DNA sequence: TGTGCCAGCAGCAGCCCAGGGGCAGGGCGTGAAAAACTGTTTTTT. It translates to CASSSPGAGREKLFF.

This clonotype has ten or more counts. J is TRBJ2-1 and V is TRBV13; the D gene is possibly TRBD1 (6 bases). Trimming left V 5 bases short and J 9 bases short, with 23 bases between. The CDR3 length is 16 residues. Looked up from germline, CDR1 is PRHDT and CDR2 is FYEKMQ (reference sequence). The CDR3 loop is CASSPSWGRGNGEQFF. The CDR3 coding sequence is TGTGCCAGCAGCCCCTCTTGGGGAAGGGGGAACGGTGAGCAGTTCTTC. Full variable domain (rest looked up from reference TRBV13 and TRBJ2-1): AAGVIQSPRHLIKEKRETATLKCYPIPRHDTVYWYQQGPGQDPQFLISFYEKMQSDKGSIPDRFSAQQFSDYHSELNMSSLELGDSALYFCASSPSWGRGNGEQFFGPGTRLTVL.

Ten or more counts support this clonotype. V usage is TRBV6-2 or TRBV6-3 and J usage is TRBJ2-2; D might be TRBD1 (5 bases). CDR3 size: 13 residues. Germline assignment: CDR1 MNHEY and CDR2 SVGEGT. V lost 5 bases, J lost 6 bases, and 10 bases lay in between. CDR3 in amino acids: CASSTTEPGELFF. For the CDR3, the DNA is TGTGCCAGCAGTACGACAGAGCCCGGGGAGCTGTTTTTT.

This clonotype was recorded at least ten times. The chain combines TRBV7-9 with TRBJ2-3, with D hard to call. The CDR3 loop spans 15 amino acids. The germline CDR1 and CDR2 sequences are SEHNR and FQNEAQ (reference sequence). The ends were cut back, 4 bases at V and 4 bases at J, with 15 bases in the middle. The CDR3 here is CASSSVDSSPDTQYF. The CDR3, as DNA: TGTGCCAGCAGCTCCGTAGATAGCAGCCCAGATACGCAGTATTTT.

This clonotype has a handful of counts. The genes are TRBV4-1 and TRBJ2-7; no definite D call. Per the germline V gene, CDR1 is MGHRA and CDR2 is YSYEKL. V lost 0 bases, J lost 0 bases, and 15 bases lay in between. This CDR3 spans 17 amino acids. As DNA, the CDR3 is TGCGCCAGCAGCCAAGATGGGCCCCTCCGAATCTCCTACGAGCAGTACTTC. Its protein is CASSQDGPLRISYEQYF.

The table lists this clonotype with many counts. The V call is TRBV6-1, the J call TRBJ1-2; 11 positions agree with TRBD1. Germline V gene sequence: CDR1 MNHNS, CDR2 SASEGT. V shed 10 bases, J shed 6 bases, and the junction held 7 bases outside the gene matches. CDR3 length: 13 amino acids. CDR3 bases: TGTGCCATCACGGACAGGGGGCTAGATGGCTACACCTTC. Its protein product is CAITDRGLDGYTF.

There are many counts of this clonotype. The V call is TRBV18, the J call TRBJ2-1; D might be TRBD1 or TRBD2, each matching 5 bases. The CDR3 sequence is 15 residues long. Germline CDR1 is KGHSH and CDR2 is LQKENI. V lost 2 bases, J lost 0 bases, and 8 bases lay in between. CDR3: CASSPGGSSYNEQFF. The DNA for the CDR3 is TGTGCCAGCTCACCAGGGGGTTCCTCCTACAATGAGCAGTTCTTC.

This clonotype came up a few times. The chain links TRBV14 to TRBJ1-5; the D gene is possibly TRBD1 (6 bases). Looked up from germline, CDR1 is SGHDN and CDR2 is FVKESK. The V gene lost 4 bases and the J gene lost 5 bases, with 15 bases spanning the gap. This CDR3 has 15 residues. CDR3 nucleotide sequence: TGTGCCAGCAGCCCAAGGGGGGGCTGGGATCAGCCCCAGCATTTT. It translates to CASSPRGGWDQPQHF.

Many counts were recorded for this clonotype. J is TRBJ1-6 and V is TRBV14; D uncertain. Trimming shortened V by 3 bases and J by 3 bases, and 12 bases separated the two germline ends. In germline, CDR1 is SGHDN, CDR2 FVKESK. The CDR3 runs to 16 residues. CDR3 sequence: CASSHMGWGYNSPLHF. The DNA of the CDR3 is TGTGCCAGCAGCCACATGGGATGGGGCTATAATTCACCCCTCCACTTT.

V is TRBV12-3 or TRBV12-4 and J is TRBJ2-3, with 7 bases matching TRBD1. V lost 6 bases to trimming and J lost 4 bases; unmatched junction nucleotides: 1. This CDR3 has 12 amino acids. The chain's CDR3 is CASRGQSDTQYF. The CDR3, as DNA: TGTGCCAGCAGGGGACAGTCAGATACGCAGTATTTT.

This clonotype was observed a few times. The V gene is TRBV30, the J gene TRBJ1-5, with 8 bases aligning to TRBD1. Germline loops: CDR1 GTSNPN, CDR2 SVGIG (reference sequence). The CDR3 consists of 14 residues. Losses at the gene ends were 5 bases for V and 0 bases for J; bases not matched to a gene: 3. The CDR3, as DNA: TGTGCCTGGGACAGGGGAGTTAGCAATCAGCCCCAGCATTTT. Translated: CAWDRGVSNQPQHF.

This clonotype has a count of ten or more. The genes are TRBV12-3 or TRBV12-4 and TRBJ2-7; TRBD1 matches 7 bases. The CDR3 spans 17 residues. With V trimmed by 2 bases and J by 0 bases, 10 bases remained unmatched. CDR3 region: CASSLRLGQKSSYEQYF. The CDR3 bases are TGTGCCAGCAGTTTAAGATTGGGACAGAAAAGCTCCTACGAGCAGTACTTC.

This clonotype has ten or more counts. The chain combines TRBV7-9 with TRBJ2-1, with 7 bases identical to TRBD1. The length of the CDR3 is 14 residues. Germline V gene data show CDR1 as SEHNR and CDR2 as FQNEAQ (reference sequence). V was clipped by 5 bases and J by 4 bases; unmatched bases: 5. CDR3 sequence (DNA): TGTGCCAGCAGCCCTGGACAGGAGTACAATGAGCAGTTCTTC. Its protein is CASSPGQEYNEQFF.

This clonotype was observed at least ten times. The CDR3 reads CASSLAILAKNIQYF. The CDR3 DNA reads TGTGCCAGCAGTTTGGCCATTTTAGCCAAAAACATTCAGTACTTC. The chain links TRBV12-3 or TRBV12-4 to TRBJ2-4, with D uncertain. V dropped 3 bases and J dropped 0 bases, with 9 bases sitting between them. This CDR3 has 15 residues.

This clonotype appeared many times. The chain has TRBV2 and TRBJ2-2; D perhaps matches TRBD1 (5 bases). The germline V gene has CDR1 SNHLY and CDR2 FYNNEI. This CDR3 region has 16 residues. The V and J ends lost 5 bases and 3 bases respectively, with 16 bases between them. CDR3 sequence: CASSLQGRIYTGELFF. CDR3 nucleotide sequence: TGTGCCAGCAGTCTTCAGGGAAGGATTTACACCGGGGAGCTGTTTTTT.

The V and J genes are TRBV7-6 and TRBJ1-1; 7 bases agree with TRBD1. The length of the CDR3 is 14 residues. Germline assignment: CDR1 SGHVS and CDR2 FNYEAQ. J was trimmed by 4 bases and V by 5 bases; bases with no gene match: 7. The CDR3 protein is CASSHSAGGTEAFF. The CDR3 nucleotides are TGTGCCAGCAGCCATAGTGCAGGGGGCACTGAAGCTTTCTTT.

This clonotype was counted ten times or more. This chain links TRBV12-3 or TRBV12-4 with TRBJ2-1; D is unclear. With 3 bases removed from V and 9 bases from J, the gap between germline ends came to 9 bases. This CDR3 comprises 12 residues. The CDR3, as DNA: TGTGCCAGCAGTTTTCAAGGTCTTGAGCAGTTCTTC. Its translation: CASSFQGLEQFF.